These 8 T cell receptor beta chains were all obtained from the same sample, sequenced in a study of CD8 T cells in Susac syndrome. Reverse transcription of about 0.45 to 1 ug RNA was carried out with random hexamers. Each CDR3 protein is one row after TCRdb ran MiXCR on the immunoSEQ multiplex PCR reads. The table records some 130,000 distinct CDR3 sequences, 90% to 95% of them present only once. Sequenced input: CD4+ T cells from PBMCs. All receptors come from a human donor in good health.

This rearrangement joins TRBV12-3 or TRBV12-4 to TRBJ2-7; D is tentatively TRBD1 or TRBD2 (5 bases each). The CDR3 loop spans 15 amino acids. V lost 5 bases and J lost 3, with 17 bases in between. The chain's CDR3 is CASSPREGPFYEQYF. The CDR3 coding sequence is TGTGCCAGCAGTCCCCGTGAGGGGCCCTTCTACGAGCAGTACTTC.

The chain's CDR3 is CASGRDRVDGELFF. The CDR3 nucleotides read TGTGCCAGCGGCCGGGACAGGGTGGACGGGGAGCTGTTTTTT. The chain has TRBV21-1 and TRBJ2-2; TRBD1 is the table's D call and was not checked against the DNA. TRBV21-1 is deemed a pseudogene. The CDR3 runs 14 residues.

The CDR3, as DNA: TGTGCCAGCAGTTTTGGGCAGCCGAGGAAGCCCCAGCATTTT. Encoded protein: CASSFGQPRKPQHF. The rearrangement uses TRBV28 and TRBJ1-5; D not resolved. This CDR3 is 14 amino acids long. The germline V gene has CDR1 MDHEN and CDR2 SYDVKM. V lost 3 bases, J lost 8 bases, and 14 bases lay in between.

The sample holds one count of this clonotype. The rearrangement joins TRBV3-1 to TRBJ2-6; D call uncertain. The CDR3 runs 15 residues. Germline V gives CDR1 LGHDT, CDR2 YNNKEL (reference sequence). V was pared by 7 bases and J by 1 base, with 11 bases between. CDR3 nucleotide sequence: TGTGCCAGCACCCCTCACTCGTCTGGGGCCAACGTCCTGACTTTC. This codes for CASTPHSSGANVLTF. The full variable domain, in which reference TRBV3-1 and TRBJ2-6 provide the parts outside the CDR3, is DTAVSQTPKYLVTQMGNDKSIKCEQNLGHDTMYWYKQDSKKFLKIMFSYNNKELIINETVPNRFSPKSPDKAHLNLHINSLELGDSAVYFCASTPHSSGANVLTFGAGSRLTVL.

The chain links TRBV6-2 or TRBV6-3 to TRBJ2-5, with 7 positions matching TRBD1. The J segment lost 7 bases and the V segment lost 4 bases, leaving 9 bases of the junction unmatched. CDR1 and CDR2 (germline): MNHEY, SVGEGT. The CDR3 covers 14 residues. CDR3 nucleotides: TGTGCCAGCAGTTCTCCGGCCCCAGGGGGGACCCAGTACTTC. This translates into CASSSPAPGGTQYF.

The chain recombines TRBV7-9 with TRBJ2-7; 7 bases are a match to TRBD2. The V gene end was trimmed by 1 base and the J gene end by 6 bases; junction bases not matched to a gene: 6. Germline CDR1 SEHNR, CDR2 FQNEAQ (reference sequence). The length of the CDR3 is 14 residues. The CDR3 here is CASSLGGRTSEQYF. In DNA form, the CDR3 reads TGTGCCAGCAGCTTAGGCGGGAGAACATCCGAGCAGTACTTC.

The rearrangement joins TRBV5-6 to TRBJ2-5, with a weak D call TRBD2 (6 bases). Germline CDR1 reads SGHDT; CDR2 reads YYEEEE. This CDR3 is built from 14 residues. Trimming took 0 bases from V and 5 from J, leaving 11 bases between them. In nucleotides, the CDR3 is TGTGCCAGCAGCTTGGAGAGGGGAGGTGAGACCCAGTACTTC. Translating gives CASSLERGGETQYF.

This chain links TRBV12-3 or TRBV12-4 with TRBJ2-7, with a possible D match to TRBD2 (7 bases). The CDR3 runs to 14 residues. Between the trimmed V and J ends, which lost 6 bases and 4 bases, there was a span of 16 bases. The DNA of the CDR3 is TGTGCCAGCAGCCCTCCGGCGGGGGCTTACGAGCAGTACTTC. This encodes CASSPPAGAYEQYF.